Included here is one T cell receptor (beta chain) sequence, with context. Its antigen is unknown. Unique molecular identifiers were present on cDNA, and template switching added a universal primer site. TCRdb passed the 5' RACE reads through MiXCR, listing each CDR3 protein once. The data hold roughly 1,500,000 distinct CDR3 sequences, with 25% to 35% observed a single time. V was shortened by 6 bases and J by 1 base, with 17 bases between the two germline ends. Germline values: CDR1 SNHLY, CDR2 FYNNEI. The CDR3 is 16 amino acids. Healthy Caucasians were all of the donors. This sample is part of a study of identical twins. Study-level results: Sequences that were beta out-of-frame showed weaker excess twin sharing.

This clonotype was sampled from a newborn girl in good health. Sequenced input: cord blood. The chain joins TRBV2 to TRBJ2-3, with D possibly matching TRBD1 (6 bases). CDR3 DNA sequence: TGTGCCAGCAGGATGGGGGCCCTAGGGCGCACAGATACGCAGTATTTT. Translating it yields CASRMGALGRTDTQYF.